This T cell receptor beta chain is drawn from a study of CD8 T cells in ankylosing spondylitis. This clonotype was counted many times. Its antigen is as yet unknown. Preparation of TCR beta libraries was done by quantitative 5'-RACE with molecular barcodes. TCRdb redid the calling of the 5' RACE reads with MiXCR, one entry per CDR3 protein. The sample has around 330,000 distinct CDR3 sequences, roughly 12% seen once. Study findings and constraints: Earlier authors reported some of these motif variants in reactive arthritis synovial fluid and blood. Within matched ankylosing spondylitis synovial fluid, disease-linked clones were reportedly significantly enriched.

Germline V CDR1 and CDR2: SGHRS, YFSETQ. CDR3 size: 14 residues. V trimming: 4 bases; J trimming: 10 bases; junction bases outside the gene matches: 13. The source is a female donor with ankylosing spondylitis or in good health (not recorded which). The sample was blood, either unsorted or a sorted T cell fraction (not recorded which). The chain links TRBV5-1 to TRBJ1-1; 7 bases match TRBD1. The CDR3 region has the DNA TGCGCCAGCAGCCCTCGGACAGGCGAAGTTGGAGCTTTCTTT. It is translated as CASSPRTGEVGAFF.